A selection of T cell receptor beta chains follows, all from one sample in a study of human T cells and chemical hapten exposure. Each CDR3 protein gets one entry after TCRdb re-called the RACE reads with MiXCR. The table shows some 81,000 distinct CDR3 sequences, with approximately 8% occurring only once. Sequencing used whole blood, obtained in connection with sensitization to the hapten diphenylcyclopropenone (DPC). These receptor sequences come from a woman aged 25-40 years with alopecia areata. Some clones in this sample may be carry-over from other donors' samples. Both conserved end residues are part of each CDR3. The D gene is left open where the match is weak. Expanded clones get a size class; other rows say once, few or many, or leave the size out.

v_call,clone_size,d_call,j_call,cdr3_aa,cdr3_nt
TRBV2,NA,TRBD1,TRBJ1-4,CASRDRATNEKLFF,TGTGCCAGCAGAGACAGGGCAACTAATGAAAAACTGTTTTTT
TRBV18,NA,NA,TRBJ1-5,CASSQAGNQPQHF,TGTGCCAGCTCCCAGGCCGGAAATCAGCCCCAGCATTTT
TRBV10-3,many,TRBD1,TRBJ2-7,CAISESSPLRQGGVYEQYF,TGTGCCATCAGTGAGTCCAGCCCTCTTAGACAGGGGGGGGTCTACGAGCAGTACTTC
TRBV20-1,many,NA,TRBJ2-7,CSARDISYEQYF,TGCAGTGCTAGGGATATATCCTACGAGCAGTACTTC
TRBV20-1,NA,TRBD1,TRBJ1-2,CSARPGQLYGYTF,TGCAGTGCTAGGCCGGGACAGTTATATGGCTACACCTTC
TRBV6-1,NA,NA,TRBJ1-5,CASSERGNQPQNF,TGTGCCAGCAGTGAAAGGGGGAATCAGCCCCAGAATTTT
TRBV5-1,NA,NA,TRBJ1-1,CASSLGVREAIF,TGCGCCAGCAGCTTGGGAGTCAGGGAGGCGATCTTT
TRBV5-1,many,NA,TRBJ1-4,CASSSRAATNEKLFF,TGCGCCAGCAGCTCAAGAGCCGCAACTAATGAAAAACTGTTTTTT
TRBV18,NA,NA,TRBJ1-2,CASSPPGSRGYTF,TGTGCCAGCTCACCACCGGGCAGTCGGGGCTACACCTTC
TRBV12-3/TRBV12-4,few,NA,TRBJ1-4,CASGNARGEDNEKLFF,TGTGCCAGCGGAAATGCTCGTGGAGAAGACAATGAAAAACTGTTTTTT
TRBV6-2/TRBV6-3,NA,NA,TRBJ2-3,CASSPQEGSTDTQYF,TGTGCCAGCAGCCCCCAGGAGGGGTCCACAGATACGCAGTATTTT
TRBV10-3,few,NA,TRBJ1-1,CAISESGSMNTEAFF,TGTGCCATCAGTGAGTCAGGCAGCATGAACACTGAAGCTTTCTTT
TRBV20-1,many,NA,TRBJ1-5,CSAPDSGLFSNQPQHF,TGCAGTGCACCGGACAGCGGTCTCTTTAGCAATCAGCCCCAGCATTTT
TRBV7-9,NA,TRBD1,TRBJ1-2,CASTSPTGPFNYGYTF,TGTGCCAGCACTTCCCCGACAGGGCCCTTCAACTATGGCTACACCTTC
TRBV27,NA,NA,TRBJ1-2,CASSFTWGAANYGYTF,TGTGCCAGCAGTTTCACTTGGGGCGCTGCTAACTATGGCTACACCTTC
TRBV29-1,few,NA,TRBJ1-2,CSVEARWGDGYTF,TGCAGCGTTGAAGCCCGTTGGGGGGATGGCTACACCTTC
TRBV6-5,many,NA,TRBJ1-4,CASRKGAGEKLFF,TGTGCCAGCAGGAAGGGCGCGGGGGAAAAACTGTTTTTT
TRBV12-3/TRBV12-4,few,NA,TRBJ2-7,CASSLLAYEQYF,TGTGCCAGCAGTTTATTAGCCTACGAGCAGTACTTC
TRBV5-1,NA,NA,TRBJ1-2,CASSDCSYGYTF,TGCGCCAGCAGCGACTGTAGCTATGGCTACACCTTC
TRBV6-5,few,NA,TRBJ2-7,CASSRGALPVPGHAYEQYF,TGTGCCAGCAGCCGTGGCGCCTTACCGGTTCCGGGACATGCCTACGAGCAGTACTTC
TRBV5-1,many,TRBD2,TRBJ2-3,CASSLAAGGQADTQYF,TGCGCCAGCAGCTTGGCTGCGGGGGGGCAGGCAGATACGCAGTATTTT
TRBV7-9,many,NA,TRBJ1-1,CASSKGRAELNTEAFF,TGTGCCAGCAGCAAAGGCAGGGCAGAGCTGAACACTGAAGCTTTCTTT
TRBV7-2,many,NA,TRBJ1-4,CASRIGYNEKLFF,TGTGCCAGCAGAATTGGATATAATGAAAAACTGTTTTTT
TRBV6-6,few,NA,TRBJ2-5,CASSYSPTDRRVKTQYF,TGTGCCAGCAGTTACTCCCCAACGGACAGGAGGGTGAAGACCCAGTACTTC
TRBV4-2,NA,NA,TRBJ1-1,CASSQDWGTEAFF,TGTGCCAGCAGCCAAGATTGGGGCACTGAAGCTTTCTTT
TRBV19,NA,NA,TRBJ1-5,CASSKDFNQPQHF,TGTGCCAGTAGTAAGGATTTCAATCAGCCCCAGCATTTT
TRBV12-3/TRBV12-4,few,TRBD1,TRBJ2-3,CASSYRGSGRTDTQYF,TGTGCCAGCAGCTACAGGGGTTCGGGGCGCACAGATACGCAGTATTTT
TRBV29-1,many,TRBD2,TRBJ2-3,CSGGGPPLDTQYF,TGCAGCGGGGGGGGACCCCCGTTGGATACGCAGTATTTT
TRBV7-2,NA,TRBD2,TRBJ2-1,CASSPTSGGYNEQFF,TGTGCCAGCAGCCCGACTAGCGGGGGTTACAATGAGCAGTTCTTC
TRBV30,few,NA,TRBJ1-1,CAWSALNTEAFF,TGTGCCTGGAGTGCACTAAACACTGAAGCTTTCTTT
TRBV30,NA,TRBD2,TRBJ2-1,CAWSVLAGDNEQFF,TGTGCCTGGAGTGTACTAGCGGGGGACAATGAGCAGTTCTTC
TRBV7-2,many,NA,TRBJ2-5,CASSLASGETQYF,TGTGCCAGCAGCCTTGCATCGGGCGAGACCCAGTACTTC
TRBV5-1,NA,NA,TRBJ1-3,CASSSAGGLGNTIYF,TGCGCCAGCAGCTCCGCGGGGGGGCTTGGAAACACCATATATTTT
TRBV29-1,few,NA,TRBJ1-2,CSVVTESYGYTF,TGCAGCGTTGTGACAGAATCCTATGGCTACACCTTC
TRBV6-1,few,TRBD2,TRBJ2-1,CASSELAGFNEQFF,TGTGCCAGCAGTGAACTAGCGGGGTTTAATGAGCAGTTCTTC
TRBV2,NA,TRBD1,TRBJ1-1,CASSEPGTGNTEAFF,TGTGCCAGCAGTGAACCAGGGACAGGGAACACTGAAGCTTTCTTT
TRBV7-9,many,NA,TRBJ2-7,CASLAGSYEQYF,TGTGCCAGTTTGGCAGGGTCCTACGAGCAGTACTTC
TRBV7-2,NA,TRBD2,TRBJ2-1,CASSPYGLAPGGEQFF,TGTGCCAGCAGCCCCTACGGACTAGCGCCTGGGGGTGAGCAGTTCTTC
TRBV2,few,NA,TRBJ1-1,CASRIRDMNTEAFF,TGTGCCAGCAGAATTAGGGACATGAACACTGAAGCTTTCTTT
TRBV5-4,few,NA,TRBJ1-3,CASSPGGTGNTIYF,TGTGCCAGCAGCCCTGGTGGAACTGGAAACACCATATATTTT
TRBV6-2/TRBV6-3,many,NA,TRBJ2-7,CASSYRRTTLPYEQYF,TGTGCCAGCAGTTACCGCCGGACTACCCTACCCTACGAGCAGTACTTC
TRBV20-1,NA,NA,TRBJ2-3,CSARQYTDTQYF,TGCAGTGCAAGACAGTACACAGATACGCAGTATTTT
TRBV13,few,NA,TRBJ2-2,CASSLGQGRSNTGELFF,TGTGCCAGCAGCTTAGGACAGGGACGGTCCAACACCGGGGAGCTGTTTTTT
TRBV25-1,few,NA,TRBJ1-1,CASSDRIGLVTEAFF,TGTGCCAGCAGTGATCGGATAGGTCTGGTAACTGAAGCTTTCTTT